A selection of T cell receptor beta chains follows, all from one sample in a study of beta chain features in type 1 diabetes. Profiling relied on immunoSEQ multiplex PCR, and the TCRdb table lists in-frame clones only, not all of them. Of hundreds of thousands of clones in the sample, around 15% were seen once. The sequencing input was naive CD4+ T cells from blood. All receptors derive from a man aged 18 to 30 with type 1 diabetes. CDR3s include the opening cysteine and the closing phenylalanine or tryptophan. The order of the fields is V gene, clone size, J gene, D gene, CDR3 DNA, CDR3 protein. A D gene is named only where the DNA matches it firmly. Only some rows state a clone size, as once, few, many or a class for expanded clones.

>TRBV5-4|NA|TRBJ2-2|NA
TGTGCCAGCAGCCCTGTTGTTACCGGGGAGCTGTTTTTT
CASSPVVTGELFF
>TRBV13|few|TRBJ2-5|NA
TGTGCCAGCAGTTCACCCCGAAGGGTCTTAGATAACCAAGAGACCCAGTACTTC
CASSSPRRVLDNQETQYF
>TRBV7-9|NA|TRBJ2-7|TRBD2
TGTGCCAGCAGCTTAATTGCTCTAGCGGGACGCCACGAGCAGTACTTC
CASSLIALAGRHEQYF
>TRBV10-3|few|TRBJ2-5|NA
TGTGCCATCCGGAATAGTGGCGAGACCCAGTACTTC
CAIRNSGETQYF
>TRBV6-6|NA|TRBJ1-1|NA
TGTGCCAGCAGTCTTGACAAGAACACTGAAGCTTTCTTT
CASSLDKNTEAFF
>TRBV5-1|NA|TRBJ1-6|NA
TGCGCCAGCAGCTCCCTATCGGCTGGGCGGAATTCACCCCTCCACTTT
CASSSLSAGRNSPLHF
>TRBV7-9|NA|TRBJ1-1|TRBD1
TGTGCCAGCAGCCCGCGAAAACCGGGACAGGGTATGAACACTGAAGCTTTCTTT
CASSPRKPGQGMNTEAFF
>TRBV6-5|NA|TRBJ2-7|TRBD1
TGTGCCAGCAGTTACTCCTCGACAGGGGTCTCCTACGAGCAGTACTTC
CASSYSSTGVSYEQYF
>TRBV30|few|TRBJ2-5|TRBD2
TGTGCCTGGGAATTCGGGCTAGCGGGGGAAGAGACCCAGTACTTC
CAWEFGLAGEETQYF
>TRBV29-1|NA|TRBJ2-7|TRBD1
TGCAGCGTTGAGGAGAGTCAGGGGGATTACGAGCAGTACTTC
CSVEESQGDYEQYF
>TRBV30|NA|TRBJ1-6|TRBD1
TGTGCCTGGAGTGCAAACAGGGGTTTCTTCTATAATTCACCCCTCCACTTT
CAWSANRGFFYNSPLHF
>TRBV4-1|NA|TRBJ1-1|NA
TGTGCCAGCAGCCGTGGCAGTTTAACTGAAGCTTTCTTT
CASSRGSLTEAFF
>TRBV2|NA|TRBJ1-1|TRBD1
TGTGCCAGCAGGGATCGGGACAGGGGCGTAAACACTGAAGCTTTCTTT
CASRDRDRGVNTEAFF
>TRBV7-2|NA|TRBJ1-1|NA
TGTGCCAGCAGCTTAGGTCTATCGAACACTGAAGCTTTCTTT
CASSLGLSNTEAFF
>TRBV30|few|TRBJ2-1|NA
TGTGCCTGGAGTTCCCGACTAGTCTACAATGAGCAGTTCTTC
CAWSSRLVYNEQFF
>TRBV28|few|TRBJ2-7|TRBD1
TGTGCCAGCATCGGACAGGGGATCTACGAGCAGTACTTC
CASIGQGIYEQYF
>TRBV7-8|few|TRBJ1-2|NA
TGTGCCAGCAGCCCCTGGGGGAACTATGGCTACACCTTC
CASSPWGNYGYTF
>TRBV30|NA|TRBJ2-3|TRBD1
TGTGCCTGGAGTGAGGGACAGGGGGTCGGAGATACGCAGTATTTT
CAWSEGQGVGDTQYF
>TRBV18|NA|TRBJ2-7|TRBD2
TGTGCCAGCTCACCCGGGACTAGCCAGGGCGAGCAGTACTTC
CASSPGTSQGEQYF
>TRBV14|few|TRBJ2-1|TRBD1
TGTGCCAGCAGCCAAGATATCCGGACAGGCAACTACAATGAGCAGTTCTTC
CASSQDIRTGNYNEQFF
>TRBV2|few|TRBJ1-4|NA
TGTGCCAGCAGTGAACGGGGCACAAACAATGAAAAACTGTTTTTT
CASSERGTNNEKLFF
>TRBV1|few|TRBJ1-2|NA
TGCACCCGTCAGGTGGGAGGCTACACCTTC
CTRQVGGYTF
>TRBV5-4|few|TRBJ1-2|NA
TGTGCCAGCAGCTTGATAGTGGGCGACTATGGCTACACCTTC
CASSLIVGDYGYTF
>TRBV10-3|NA|TRBJ2-7|TRBD1
TGTGCCATCAGTGAACCGGGACAGGGACCCTACGAGCAGTACTTC
CAISEPGQGPYEQYF
>TRBV5-4|NA|TRBJ2-2|TRBD2
TGTGCCAGCAGCCAGACTAGCGGGGGCACCGGGGAGCTGTTTTTT
CASSQTSGGTGELFF
>TRBV30|few|TRBJ1-2|TRBD1
TGTGCCTGGAGTATAACAGGGGTTGGCTACACCTTC
CAWSITGVGYTF
>TRBV5-6|few|TRBJ1-6|NA
TGTGCCAGCAGCCTGAGGGGGGCTCTGAGTTCACCCCTCCACTTT
CASSLRGALSSPLHF
>TRBV5-4|NA|TRBJ1-5|NA
TGTGCCAGCAGCACGGATAGCAATCAGCCCCAGCATTTT
CASSTDSNQPQHF
>TRBV7-9|few|TRBJ2-6|NA
TGTGCCAGCAGCCAGTTGGACGTCCTGACTTTC
CASSQLDVLTF
>TRBV7-2|many|TRBJ2-1|NA
TGTGCCAGCAGCTTAGTCTATGAGCAGTTCTTC
CASSLVYEQFF
>TRBV28|few|TRBJ1-4|TRBD1
TGTGCCAGCAGAAACAGGGGCCTTAATGAAAAACTGTTTTTT
CASRNRGLNEKLFF
>TRBV7-2|few|TRBJ2-1|NA
TGTGCCAGCAGCTTAGTCGGAACCCCTACCTACAATGAGCAGTTCTTC
CASSLVGTPTYNEQFF